The 8 T cell receptor beta chains listed next were all sequenced from one sample in a study of T cell responses to AZD1222 COVID-19 vaccine. Libraries were prepared by immunoSEQ multiplex PCR; TCRdb keeps only in-frame clonotypes and omits some of them. Found here are 140,000 to 150,000 clones, 88% of them singletons; the top ten hold under 5.5%. This material consisted of peripheral blood, taken 28 days after the second dose of the MenACWY control vaccine. Every receptor here comes from an adult who received the MenACWY meningococcal vaccine as a control.

V and J are TRBV2 and TRBJ2-7, with no clear D. This CDR3 has 13 residues. Trimming cost V 4 bases and J 5 bases, with 12 bases left between them. Germline V gene data show CDR1 as SNHLY and CDR2 as FYNNEI. The CDR3 is CASSGRLGHEQYF. CDR3 DNA: TGTGCCAGCAGTGGTCGATTGGGCCACGAGCAGTACTTC.

The V and J genes are TRBV7-9 and TRBJ1-2, with D perhaps matching TRBD1 (5 bases). V was cut by 5 bases and J by 3 bases, with 16 bases left in between. This CDR3 spans 15 amino acids. Germline V gene data show CDR1 as SEHNR and CDR2 as FQNEAQ (reference sequence). CDR3 amino acids: CASSPVRARDYGYTF. In DNA form, the CDR3 reads TGTGCCAGCAGCCCGGTCAGGGCCAGGGACTATGGCTACACCTTC.

The gene calls are TRBV7-9 and TRBJ2-2, with unresolved D. This CDR3 has 12 amino acids. The germline V and J ends were trimmed by 5 bases and 5 bases, with 6 bases remaining between them. CDR1 is SEHNR, CDR2 FQNEAQ, per germline (reference sequence). CDR3 bases: TGTGCCAGCAGCGTGGAGACCGGGGAGCTGTTTTTT. Translated, it gives CASSVETGELFF.

The rearrangement uses TRBV6-1 and TRBJ1-1; 7 bases align to TRBD1. Per the germline V gene, CDR1 is MNHNS and CDR2 is SASEGT. J was trimmed by 1 base and V by 3 bases; bases with no gene match: 2. This CDR3 comprises 14 residues. The CDR3 spells CASSDRTGNTEAFF. CDR3 sequence (DNA): TGTGCCAGCAGTGACAGGACAGGGAACACTGAAGCTTTCTTT.

The rearrangement uses TRBV19 and TRBJ2-3, with D uncertain. The V gene lost 5 bases and the J gene lost 0 bases, with 9 bases spanning the gap. The V gene's germline CDR1 is LNHDA and CDR2 SQIVND (reference sequence). The CDR3 covers 14 residues. The CDR3, as DNA: TGTGCCAGTAGTCCCGTCAAAAGCACAGATACGCAGTATTTT. Its translation is CASSPVKSTDTQYF. The variable domain in full, with the rest retrieved from reference TRBV19 and TRBJ2-3, is DGGITQSPKYLFRKEGQNVTLSCEQNLNHDAMYWYRQDPGQGLRLIYYSQIVNDFQKGDIAEGYSVSREKKESFPLTVTSAQKNPTAFYLCASSPVKSTDTQYFGPGTRLTVL.

The chain has TRBV27 and TRBJ1-5, with D maybe TRBD1 (6 bases). CDR3 length equals 13 residues. Deletions cut 6 bases from V and 2 bases from J, with 8 bases between. Germline V gene lookup returns CDR1 MNHEY and CDR2 SMNVEV (reference sequence). The chain's CDR3 is CASRGQGNQPQHF. DNA of the CDR3: TGTGCCAGCAGGGGACAAGGCAATCAGCCCCAGCATTTT.

This clone was seen once. The chain employs TRBV9 and TRBJ2-2, with 8 bases lining up with TRBD1. Germline assignment: CDR1 SGDLS and CDR2 YYNGEE. With V trimmed by 4 bases and J by 4 bases, 12 bases remained unmatched. The CDR3 covers 17 residues. The CDR3 DNA is TGTGCCAGCAGCAGAGCAGGGGGCACTTGGGGCACCGGGGAGCTGTTTTTT. Translating it yields CASSRAGGTWGTGELFF.

The chain employs TRBV19 and TRBJ2-7; D is ambiguous. From germline, CDR1 is LNHDA and CDR2 SQIVND (reference sequence). The CDR3 totals 15 residues. Deletions cut 1 base from V and 6 bases from J, with 16 bases between. The CDR3 region is CASSIGWRPTSEQYF. CDR3 in DNA: TGTGCCAGTAGTATAGGATGGCGACCCACCAGCGAGCAGTACTTC.